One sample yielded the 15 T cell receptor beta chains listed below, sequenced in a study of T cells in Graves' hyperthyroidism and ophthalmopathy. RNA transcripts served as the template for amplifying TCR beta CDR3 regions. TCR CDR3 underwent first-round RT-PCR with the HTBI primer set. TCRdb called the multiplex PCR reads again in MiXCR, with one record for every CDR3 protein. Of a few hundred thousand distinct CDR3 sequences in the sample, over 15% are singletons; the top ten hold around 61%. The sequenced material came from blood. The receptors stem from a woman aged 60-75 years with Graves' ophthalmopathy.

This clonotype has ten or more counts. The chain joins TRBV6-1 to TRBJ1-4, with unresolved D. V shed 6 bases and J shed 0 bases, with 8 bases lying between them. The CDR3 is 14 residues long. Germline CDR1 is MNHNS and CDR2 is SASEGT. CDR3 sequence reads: CASRDATTNEKLFF. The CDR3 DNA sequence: TGTGCCAGCAGGGACGCTACAACTAATGAAAAACTGTTTTTT.

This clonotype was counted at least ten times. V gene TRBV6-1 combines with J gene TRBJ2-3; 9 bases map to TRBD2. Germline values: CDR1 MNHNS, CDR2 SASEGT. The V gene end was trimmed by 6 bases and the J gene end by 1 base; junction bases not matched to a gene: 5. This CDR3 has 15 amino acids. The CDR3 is CASRMIAGGTDTQYF. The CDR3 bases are TGTGCCAGCAGGATGATAGCGGGAGGCACAGATACGCAGTATTTT.

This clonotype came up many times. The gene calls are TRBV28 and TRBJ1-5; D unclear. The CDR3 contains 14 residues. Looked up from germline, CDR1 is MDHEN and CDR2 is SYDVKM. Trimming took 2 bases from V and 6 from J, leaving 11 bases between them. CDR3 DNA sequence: TGTGCCAGCAGTTTAAGCATATCCGGTCAGCCCCAGCATTTT. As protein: CASSLSISGQPQHF.

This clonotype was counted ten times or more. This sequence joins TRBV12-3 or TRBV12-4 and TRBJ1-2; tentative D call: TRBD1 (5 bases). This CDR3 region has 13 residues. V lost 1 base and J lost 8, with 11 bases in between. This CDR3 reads CASSLGAGIGYTF. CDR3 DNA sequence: TGTGCCAGCAGTTTAGGGGCAGGGATCGGCTACACCTTC.

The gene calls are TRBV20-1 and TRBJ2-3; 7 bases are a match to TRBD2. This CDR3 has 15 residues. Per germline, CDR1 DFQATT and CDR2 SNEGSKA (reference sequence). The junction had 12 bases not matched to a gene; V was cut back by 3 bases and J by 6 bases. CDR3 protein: CSASLDSGWLDTQYF. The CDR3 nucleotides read TGCAGTGCTAGCCTGGATAGCGGGTGGCTTGATACGCAGTATTTT.

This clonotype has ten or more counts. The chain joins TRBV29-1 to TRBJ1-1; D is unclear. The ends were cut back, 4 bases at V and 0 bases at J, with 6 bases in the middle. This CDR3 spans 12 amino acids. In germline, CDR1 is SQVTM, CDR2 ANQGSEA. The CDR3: CSVGAVNTEAFF. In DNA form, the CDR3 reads TGCAGCGTTGGGGCAGTGAACACTGAAGCTTTCTTT.

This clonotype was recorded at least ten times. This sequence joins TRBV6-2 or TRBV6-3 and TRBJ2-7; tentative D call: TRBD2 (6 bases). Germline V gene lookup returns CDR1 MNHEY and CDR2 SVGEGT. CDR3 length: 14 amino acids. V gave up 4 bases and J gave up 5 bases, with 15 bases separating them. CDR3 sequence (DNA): TGTGCCAGCAGTTTCGGAGGGCAGGGTCACGAGCAGTACTTC. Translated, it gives CASSFGGQGHEQYF.

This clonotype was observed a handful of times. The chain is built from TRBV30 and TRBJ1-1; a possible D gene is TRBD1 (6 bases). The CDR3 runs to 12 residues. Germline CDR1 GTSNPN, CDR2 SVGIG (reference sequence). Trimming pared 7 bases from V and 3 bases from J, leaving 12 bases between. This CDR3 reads CASKDSYTEAFF. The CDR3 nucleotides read TGTGCCTCCAAGGACAGCTACACTGAAGCTTTCTTT.

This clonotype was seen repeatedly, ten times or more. CDR3 amino acids: CASTRGEYTGELFF. CDR3 sequence (DNA): TGTGCCAGCACTAGGGGGGAGTACACCGGGGAGCTGTTTTTT. The V and J genes are TRBV7-9 and TRBJ2-2, with D possibly being TRBD1 or TRBD2 (6 bases each). Germline V lookup: CDR1 SEHNR, CDR2 FQNEAQ (reference sequence). The CDR3 runs 14 residues. With 7 bases removed from V and 3 bases from J, the gap between germline ends came to 12 bases.

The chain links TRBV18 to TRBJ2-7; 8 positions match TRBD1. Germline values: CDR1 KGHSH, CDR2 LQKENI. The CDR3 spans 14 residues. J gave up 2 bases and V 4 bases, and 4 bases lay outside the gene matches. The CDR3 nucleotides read TGTGCCAGCTCACGGGACAGGAGGACCTACGAGCAGTACTTC. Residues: CASSRDRRTYEQYF.

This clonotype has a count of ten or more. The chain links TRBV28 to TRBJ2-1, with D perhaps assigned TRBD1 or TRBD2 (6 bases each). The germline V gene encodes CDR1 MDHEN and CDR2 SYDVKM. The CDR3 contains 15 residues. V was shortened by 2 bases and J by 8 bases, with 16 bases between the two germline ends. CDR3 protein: CASSLGGRLDDEQFF. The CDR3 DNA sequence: TGTGCCAGCAGTTTAGGGGGGCGGCTTGATGATGAGCAGTTCTTC.

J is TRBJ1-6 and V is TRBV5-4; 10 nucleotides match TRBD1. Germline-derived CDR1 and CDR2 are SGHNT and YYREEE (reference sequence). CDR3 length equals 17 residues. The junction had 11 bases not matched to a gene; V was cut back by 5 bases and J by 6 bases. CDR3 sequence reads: CASSRDRGLAFNSPLHF. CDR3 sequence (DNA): TGTGCCAGCAGTCGGGACAGGGGCCTGGCATTTAATTCACCCCTCCACTTT.

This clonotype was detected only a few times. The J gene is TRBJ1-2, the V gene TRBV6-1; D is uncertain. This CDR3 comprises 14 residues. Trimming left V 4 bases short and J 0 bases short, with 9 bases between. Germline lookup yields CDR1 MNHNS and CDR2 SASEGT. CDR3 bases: TGTGCCAGCAGTGCCTCACGGGCTAACTATGGCTACACCTTC. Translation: CASSASRANYGYTF.

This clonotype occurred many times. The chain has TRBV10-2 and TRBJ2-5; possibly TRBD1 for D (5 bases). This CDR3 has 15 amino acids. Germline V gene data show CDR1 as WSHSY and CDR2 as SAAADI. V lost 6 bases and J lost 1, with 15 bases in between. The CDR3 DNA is TGCGCCAGCAGCCTGACAACAGGCACCCAAGAGACCCAGTACTTC. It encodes CASSLTTGTQETQYF.

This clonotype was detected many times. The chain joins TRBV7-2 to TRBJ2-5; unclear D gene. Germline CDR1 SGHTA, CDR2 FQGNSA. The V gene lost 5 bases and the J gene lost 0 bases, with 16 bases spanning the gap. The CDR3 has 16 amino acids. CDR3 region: CASSLFQPQYQETQYF. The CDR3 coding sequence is TGTGCCAGCAGCCTCTTCCAGCCTCAGTACCAAGAGACCCAGTACTTC.